This T cell receptor beta chain comes out of a study of diagnostic markers for celiac disease (dated by TCRdb to the early 2020s). Including the terminal cysteine and phenylalanine, the CDR3 comprises 16 residues. The nucleotide record is missing. The CDR1 and CDR2 encoded by the germline V gene (reference sequence) are MNHNY and SVGAGI. Going by frequency, this clonotype is medium-sized (0.01 to 0.1%); no count is logged. Its target antigen remains unknown. Sequencer: Illumina MiSeq. TCRdb reanalyzed the reads, keeping one entry per CDR3 protein sequence and omitting DNA. The data table for this sample lists about 6,000 distinct CDR3 sequences. The biggest ten clones account for around 6.4% of the sample.

Recombination joined TRBV6-6 with TRBJ2-1; TCRdb picks TRBD2, but there is no DNA to check that call. The sample taken for sequencing was either unsorted cells or a sorted T cell fraction (not recorded which). This sequence was found in a human donor. This table probably holds off-target reads from a library built for another chain. The CDR3 has the sequence CASSRPIAQVYNEQFF.